The source of this TCR beta chain is a study of T cells in Graves' hyperthyroidism and ophthalmopathy. Amplified regions were TCR beta CDR3 sequences from RNA transcripts. An initial round of RT-PCR targeting the TCR CDR3 relied on the HTBI primer set. TCRdb fed the multiplex PCR reads into MiXCR, producing one record per CDR3 protein. The data contain around 520,000 distinct CDR3 sequences, 13% to 15% of them seen just once; the ten biggest clones take up less than 20%. The germline CDR1 and CDR2 sequences are SGHVS and FQNEAQ. V gave up 11 bases and J gave up 4 bases; unmatched junction bases: 10. CDR3 length equals 15 residues. Stable Graves' hyperthyroidism meant no ophthalmopathy progression within 18 months. Investigators excluded patients with uncontrolled infection, other autoimmune disease, pregnancy or lactation.

Sequenced: blood. This clonotype was obtained from a woman aged 18-35 years with Graves' hyperthyroidism. The chain uses TRBV7-8 and TRBJ2-1; 11 bases map to TRBD1. The CDR3 spells CAGSDRGRIYNEQFF. CDR3 DNA: TGTGCCGGCTCGGACAGGGGGCGAATTTACAATGAGCAGTTCTTC.